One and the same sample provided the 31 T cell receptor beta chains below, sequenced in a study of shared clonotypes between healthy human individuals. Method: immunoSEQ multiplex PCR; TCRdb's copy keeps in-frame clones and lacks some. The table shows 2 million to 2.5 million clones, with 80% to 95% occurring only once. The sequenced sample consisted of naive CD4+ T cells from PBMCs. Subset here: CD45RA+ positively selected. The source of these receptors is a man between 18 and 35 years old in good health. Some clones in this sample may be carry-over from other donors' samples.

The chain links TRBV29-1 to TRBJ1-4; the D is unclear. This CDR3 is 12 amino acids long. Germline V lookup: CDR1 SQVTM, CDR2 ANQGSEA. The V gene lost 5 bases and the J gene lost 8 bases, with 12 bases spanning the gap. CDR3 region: CSVSRAGEKLFF. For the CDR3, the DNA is TGCAGCGTTAGTCGCGCTGGAGAAAAACTGTTTTTT.

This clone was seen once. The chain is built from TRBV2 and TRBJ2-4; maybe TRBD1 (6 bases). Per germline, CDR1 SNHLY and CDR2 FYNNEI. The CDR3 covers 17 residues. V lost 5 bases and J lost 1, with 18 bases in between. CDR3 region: CASSPTGPRWAKNIQYF. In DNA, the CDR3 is TGTGCCAGCAGTCCAACAGGGCCCCGGTGGGCCAAAAACATTCAGTACTTC.

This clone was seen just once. CDR3 residues: CASSLVRGQPQHF. The CDR3 coding sequence is TGTGCCAGCAGTTTGGTTAGGGGTCAGCCCCAGCATTTT. The chain carries TRBV28 and TRBJ1-5; D is perhaps TRBD1 (5 bases). CDR3 length equals 13 residues. V gave up 3 bases and J gave up 6 bases, with 9 bases separating them. Germline values: CDR1 MDHEN, CDR2 SYDVKM.

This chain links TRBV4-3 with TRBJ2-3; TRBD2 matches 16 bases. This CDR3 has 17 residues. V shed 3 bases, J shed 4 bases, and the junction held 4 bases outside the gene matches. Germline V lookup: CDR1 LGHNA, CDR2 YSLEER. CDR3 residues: CASSQGLAGGSPDTQYF. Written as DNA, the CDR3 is TGCGCCAGCAGCCAGGGACTAGCGGGAGGGTCCCCAGATACGCAGTATTTT.

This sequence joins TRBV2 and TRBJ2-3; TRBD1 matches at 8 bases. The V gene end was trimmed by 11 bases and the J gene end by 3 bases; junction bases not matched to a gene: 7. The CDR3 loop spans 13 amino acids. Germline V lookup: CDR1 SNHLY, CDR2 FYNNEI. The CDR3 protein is CAGSQGDTDTQYF. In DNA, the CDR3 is TGTGCCGGATCACAGGGGGATACAGATACGCAGTATTTT.

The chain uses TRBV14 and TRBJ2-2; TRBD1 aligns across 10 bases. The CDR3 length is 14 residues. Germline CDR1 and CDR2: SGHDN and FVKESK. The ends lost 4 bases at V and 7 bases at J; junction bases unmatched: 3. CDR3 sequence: CASSRDRGSGELFF. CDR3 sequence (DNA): TGTGCCAGCAGCCGGGACAGGGGAAGCGGGGAGCTGTTTTTT.

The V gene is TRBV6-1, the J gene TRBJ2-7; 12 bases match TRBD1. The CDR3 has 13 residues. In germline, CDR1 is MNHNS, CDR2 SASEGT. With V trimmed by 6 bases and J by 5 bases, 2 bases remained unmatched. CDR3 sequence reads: CASSGTGGNEQYF. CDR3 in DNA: TGTGCCAGCAGCGGGACAGGGGGCAACGAGCAGTACTTC.

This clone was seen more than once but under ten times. This CDR3 is CASSETNYGYTF. CDR3 sequence (DNA): TGTGCCAGCAGTGAGACTAACTATGGCTACACCTTC. The gene calls are TRBV6-5 and TRBJ1-2; D unresolved. V was cut by 5 bases and J by 0 bases, with 4 bases left in between. Germline-derived CDR1 and CDR2 are MNHEY and SVGAGI. This CDR3 has 12 residues.

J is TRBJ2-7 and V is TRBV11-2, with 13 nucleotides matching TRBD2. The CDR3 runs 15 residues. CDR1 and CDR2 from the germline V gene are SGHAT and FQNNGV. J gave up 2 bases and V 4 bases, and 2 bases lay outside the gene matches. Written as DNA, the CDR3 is TGTGCCAGCAGCTCACTAGCGGGAGGGCCCTACGAGCAGTACTTC. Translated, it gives CASSSLAGGPYEQYF. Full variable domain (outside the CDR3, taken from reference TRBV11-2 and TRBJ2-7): EAGVAQSPRYKIIEKRQSVAFWCNPISGHATLYWYQQILGQGPKLLIQFQNNGVVDDSQLPKDRFSAERLKGVDSTLKIQPAKLEDSAVYLCASSSLAGGPYEQYFGPGTRLTVT.

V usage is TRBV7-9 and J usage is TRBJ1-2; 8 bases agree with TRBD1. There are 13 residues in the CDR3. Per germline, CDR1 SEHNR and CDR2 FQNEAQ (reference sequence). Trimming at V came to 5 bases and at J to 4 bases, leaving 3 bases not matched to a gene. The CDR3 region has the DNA TGTGCCAGCAGCGCTGGACAGGGCTATGGCTACACCTTC. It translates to CASSAGQGYGYTF.

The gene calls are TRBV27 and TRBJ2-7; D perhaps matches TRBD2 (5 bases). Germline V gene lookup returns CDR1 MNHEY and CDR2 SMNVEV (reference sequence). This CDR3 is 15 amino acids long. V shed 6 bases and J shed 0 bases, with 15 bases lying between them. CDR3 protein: CASSLGLGGSYEQYF. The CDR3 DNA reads TGTGCCAGCAGCCTCGGACTGGGTGGCTCCTACGAGCAGTACTTC.

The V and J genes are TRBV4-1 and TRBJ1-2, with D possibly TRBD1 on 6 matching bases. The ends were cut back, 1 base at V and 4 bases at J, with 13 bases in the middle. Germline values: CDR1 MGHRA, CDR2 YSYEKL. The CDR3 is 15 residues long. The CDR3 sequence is CASSQGFGGAYGYTF. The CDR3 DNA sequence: TGCGCCAGCAGCCAAGGTTTTGGGGGGGCCTATGGCTACACCTTC.

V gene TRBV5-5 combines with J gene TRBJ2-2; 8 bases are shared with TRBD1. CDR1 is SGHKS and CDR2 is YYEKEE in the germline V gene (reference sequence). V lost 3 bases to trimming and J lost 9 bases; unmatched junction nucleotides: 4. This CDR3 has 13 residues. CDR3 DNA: TGTGCCAGCAGCTGGGACAGGTTTAGGGAGCTGTTTTTT. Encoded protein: CASSWDRFRELFF.

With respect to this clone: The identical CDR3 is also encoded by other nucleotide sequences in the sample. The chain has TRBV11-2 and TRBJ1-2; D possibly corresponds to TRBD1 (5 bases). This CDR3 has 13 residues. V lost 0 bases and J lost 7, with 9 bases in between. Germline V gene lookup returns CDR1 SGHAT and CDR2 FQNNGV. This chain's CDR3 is CASSLEGAGGYTF. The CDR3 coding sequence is TGTGCCAGCAGCTTAGAAGGGGCGGGTGGCTACACCTTC.

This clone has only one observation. CDR3 amino acids: CASSLLKPNYGYTF. Written as DNA, the CDR3 is TGTGCCAGCAGTTTGTTAAAACCTAACTATGGCTACACCTTC. V usage is TRBV28 and J usage is TRBJ1-2, with D unresolved. V lost 3 bases to trimming and J lost 0 bases, with 8 bases between them. The CDR3 covers 14 residues. From germline, CDR1 is MDHEN and CDR2 SYDVKM.

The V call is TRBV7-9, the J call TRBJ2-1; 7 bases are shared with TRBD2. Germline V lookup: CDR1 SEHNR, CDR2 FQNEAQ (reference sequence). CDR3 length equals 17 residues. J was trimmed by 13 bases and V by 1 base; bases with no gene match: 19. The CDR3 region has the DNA TGTGCCAGCAGCTTAGTTTACGGGACTATTTACACGTCCGGACAGTTCTTC. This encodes CASSLVYGTIYTSGQFF.

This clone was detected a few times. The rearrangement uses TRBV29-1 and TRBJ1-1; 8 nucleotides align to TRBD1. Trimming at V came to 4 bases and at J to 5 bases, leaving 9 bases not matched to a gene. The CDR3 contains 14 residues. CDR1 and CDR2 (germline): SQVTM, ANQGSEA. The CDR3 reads CSVGMRQGRTEAFF. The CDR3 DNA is TGCAGCGTTGGTATGCGACAGGGGAGAACTGAAGCTTTCTTT.

CDR3 DNA: TGTGCCACCAGCAGAGTCCTTGGCTTCTACGAGCAGTACTTC. This encodes CATSRVLGFYEQYF. The gene calls are TRBV15 and TRBJ2-7; D gene ambiguous. This CDR3 has 14 amino acids. The germline gives CDR1 LNHNV, CDR2 YYDKDF (reference sequence). Trimming pared 1 base from V and 3 bases from J, leaving 10 bases between. The entire variable domain, with the rest obtained from reference TRBV15 and TRBJ2-7, is as follows: DAMVIQNPRYQVTQFGKPVTLSCSQTLNHNVMYWYQQKSSQAPKLLFHYYDKDFNNEADTPDNFQSRRPNTSFCFLDIRSPGLGDTAMYLCATSRVLGFYEQYFGPGTRLTVT.

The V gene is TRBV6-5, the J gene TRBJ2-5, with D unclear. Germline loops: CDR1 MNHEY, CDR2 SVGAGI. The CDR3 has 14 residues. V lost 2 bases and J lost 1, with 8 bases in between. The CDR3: CASSYPDRQETQYF. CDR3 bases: TGTGCCAGCAGTTACCCGGATCGCCAAGAGACCCAGTACTTC.

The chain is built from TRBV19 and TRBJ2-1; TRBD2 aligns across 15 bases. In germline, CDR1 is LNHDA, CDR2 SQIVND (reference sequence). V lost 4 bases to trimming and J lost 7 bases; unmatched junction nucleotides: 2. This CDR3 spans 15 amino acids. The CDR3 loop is CASSTGTSGRNEQFF. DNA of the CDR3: TGTGCCAGTAGTACCGGGACTAGCGGGAGGAATGAGCAGTTCTTC. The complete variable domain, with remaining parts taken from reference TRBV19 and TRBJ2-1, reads DGGITQSPKYLFRKEGQNVTLSCEQNLNHDAMYWYRQDPGQGLRLIYYSQIVNDFQKGDIAEGYSVSREKKESFPLTVTSAQKNPTAFYLCASSTGTSGRNEQFFGPGTRLTVL.

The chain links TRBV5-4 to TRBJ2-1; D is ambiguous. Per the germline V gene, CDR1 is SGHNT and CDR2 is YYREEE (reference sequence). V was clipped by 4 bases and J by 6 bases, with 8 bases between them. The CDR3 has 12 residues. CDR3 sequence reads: CASSPKGNEQFF. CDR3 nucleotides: TGTGCCAGCAGCCCGAAGGGCAATGAGCAGTTCTTC. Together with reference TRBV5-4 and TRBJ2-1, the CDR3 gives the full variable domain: ETGVTQSPTHLIKTRGQQVTLRCSSQSGHNTVSWYQQALGQGPQFIFQYYREEENGRGNFPPRFSGLQFPNYSSELNVNALELDDSALYLCASSPKGNEQFFGPGTRLTVL.

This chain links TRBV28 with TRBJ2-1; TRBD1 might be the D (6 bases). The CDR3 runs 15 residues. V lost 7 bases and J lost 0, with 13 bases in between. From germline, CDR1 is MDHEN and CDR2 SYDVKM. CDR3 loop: CASKRTVNSYNEQFF. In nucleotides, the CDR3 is TGTGCCAGCAAAAGGACAGTTAACTCCTACAATGAGCAGTTCTTC.

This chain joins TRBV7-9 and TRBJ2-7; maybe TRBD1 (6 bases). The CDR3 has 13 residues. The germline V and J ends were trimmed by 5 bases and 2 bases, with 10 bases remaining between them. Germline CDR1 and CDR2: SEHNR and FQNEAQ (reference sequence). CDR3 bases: TGTGCCAGCAGCAGAGGACAGACCTACGAGCAGTACTTC. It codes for CASSRGQTYEQYF.

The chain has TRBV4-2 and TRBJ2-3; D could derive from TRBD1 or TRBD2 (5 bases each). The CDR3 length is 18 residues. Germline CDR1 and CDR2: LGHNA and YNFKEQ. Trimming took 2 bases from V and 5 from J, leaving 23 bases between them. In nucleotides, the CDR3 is TGTGCCAGCAGCCAACGTTTAGTGGGGGATTACCGGGGAGATACGCAGTATTTT. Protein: CASSQRLVGDYRGDTQYF.

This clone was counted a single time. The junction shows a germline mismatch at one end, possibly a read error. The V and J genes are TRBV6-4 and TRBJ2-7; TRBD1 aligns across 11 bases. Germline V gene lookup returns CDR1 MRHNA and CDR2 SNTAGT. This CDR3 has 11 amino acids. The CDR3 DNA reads TGTGCCAGCAGTGACTCGGACAGGGGGCCGTTC. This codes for CASSDSDRGPF.

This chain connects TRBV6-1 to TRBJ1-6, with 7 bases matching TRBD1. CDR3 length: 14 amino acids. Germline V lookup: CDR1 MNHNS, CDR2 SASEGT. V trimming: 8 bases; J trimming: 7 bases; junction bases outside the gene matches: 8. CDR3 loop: CASSRDRENSPLHF. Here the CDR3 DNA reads TGTGCCAGCTCCCGAGACAGGGAAAATTCACCCCTCCACTTT.

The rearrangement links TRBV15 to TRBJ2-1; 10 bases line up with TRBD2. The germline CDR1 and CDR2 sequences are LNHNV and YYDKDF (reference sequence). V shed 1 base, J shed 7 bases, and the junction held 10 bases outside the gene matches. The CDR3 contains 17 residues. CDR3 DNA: TGTGCCACCAGCAGAGTGCGAGCTAGCGGGAGATGGAATGAGCAGTTCTTC. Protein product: CATSRVRASGRWNEQFF.

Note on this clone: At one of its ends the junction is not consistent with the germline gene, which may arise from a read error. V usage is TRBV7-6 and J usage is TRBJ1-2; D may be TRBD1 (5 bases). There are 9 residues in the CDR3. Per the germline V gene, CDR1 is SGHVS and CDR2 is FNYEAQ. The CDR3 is CASTLPGLF. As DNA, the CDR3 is TGTGCCAGCACCCTCCCGGGACTCTTC.

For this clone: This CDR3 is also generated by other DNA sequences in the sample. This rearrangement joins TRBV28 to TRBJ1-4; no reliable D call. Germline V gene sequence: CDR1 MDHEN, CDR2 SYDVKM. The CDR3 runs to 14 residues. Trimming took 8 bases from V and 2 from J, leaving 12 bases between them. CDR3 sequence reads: CASSSPVTNEKLFF. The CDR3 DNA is TGTGCCAGCTCAAGTCCCGTTACTAATGAAAAACTGTTTTTT.

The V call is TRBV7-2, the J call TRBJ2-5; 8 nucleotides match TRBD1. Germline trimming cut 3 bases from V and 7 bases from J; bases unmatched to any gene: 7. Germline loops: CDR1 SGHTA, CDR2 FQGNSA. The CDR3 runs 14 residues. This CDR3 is CASSFRDRSRTQYF. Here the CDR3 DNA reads TGTGCCAGCAGCTTCCGGGACAGGTCCCGGACCCAGTACTTC. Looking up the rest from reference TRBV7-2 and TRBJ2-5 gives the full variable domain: GAGVSQSPSNKVTEKGKDVELRCDPISGHTALYWYRQSLGQGLEFLIYFQGNSAPDKSGLPSDRFSAERTGGSVSTLTIQRTQQEDSAVYLCASSFRDRSRTQYFGPGTRLLVL.

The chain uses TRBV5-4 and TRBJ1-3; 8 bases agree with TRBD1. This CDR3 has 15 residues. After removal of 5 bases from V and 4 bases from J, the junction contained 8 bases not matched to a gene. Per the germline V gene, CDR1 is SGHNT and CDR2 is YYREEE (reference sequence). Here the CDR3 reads CASSYQGARGNTIYF. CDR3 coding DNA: TGTGCCAGCAGTTACCAGGGGGCGCGCGGAAACACCATATATTTT.